The 27 T cell receptor beta chains given below trace back to one sample, sequenced in a study of Siglec-9 on CD8 T cells in melanoma. Using immunoSEQ multiplex PCR, the repertoire was profiled, and TCRdb retains in-frame clones only, with some absent. Counted here are about 30,000 clones, 80% occurring once; the ten biggest clones make up approximately 5%. Material for sequencing was Siglec-9- CD8+ T cells sorted from blood. Receptors were obtained from a human donor in good health.

The chain carries TRBV10-3 and TRBJ1-1; 7 positions agree with TRBD1. Germline V gene lookup returns CDR1 ENHRY and CDR2 SYGVKD. CDR3 length equals 14 residues. V dropped 3 bases and J dropped 6; count of bases not matched to a gene: 7. This CDR3 reads CAISDLDRDAEAFF. In DNA, the CDR3 is TGTGCCATCAGTGATCTAGACAGGGACGCTGAAGCTTTCTTT.

The gene calls are TRBV7-6 and TRBJ1-5; D is possibly TRBD1 (5 bases). The germline CDR1 and CDR2 sequences are SGHVS and FNYEAQ. The V end was cut by 1 base, the J end by 0 bases, with 7 bases between. There are 15 residues in the CDR3. This chain's CDR3 is CASSLDGASNQPQHF. CDR3 coding DNA: TGTGCCAGCAGCTTAGATGGGGCTAGCAATCAGCCCCAGCATTTT.

This clone was seen only once. This sequence joins TRBV28 and TRBJ2-3, with D possibly TRBD2 on 6 matching bases. This CDR3 region has 17 residues. The V gene's germline CDR1 is MDHEN and CDR2 SYDVKM. The V end was cut by 5 bases, the J end by 2 bases, with 20 bases between. In DNA form, the CDR3 reads TGTGCCAGCAGTCTACGCGGGGCCCATCCTTCCACAGATACGCAGTATTTT. Translated: CASSLRGAHPSTDTQYF.

The chain uses TRBV10-3 and TRBJ2-7, with D possibly called TRBD1 or TRBD2 (5 bases each). Germline V gives CDR1 ENHRY, CDR2 SYGVKD. V lost 2 bases to trimming and J lost 2 bases, with 16 bases between them. The CDR3 has 16 amino acids. CDR3 protein: CAISEVWGQAAYEQYF. CDR3 DNA: TGTGCCATCAGTGAGGTTTGGGGCCAAGCGGCCTACGAGCAGTACTTC.

The sample holds a few counts of this clone. CDR3 residues: CASSGSGYTGLLWAFF. The CDR3 DNA follows: TGCGCCAGCAGTGGTTCAGGCTACACAGGGTTGCTGTGGGCTTTCTTT. The rearrangement links TRBV10-1 to TRBJ1-1; TRBD1 is a possible D gene (6 bases). Trimming shortened V by 4 bases and J by 11 bases, and 26 bases separated the two germline ends. The CDR3 has 16 amino acids. Germline V gives CDR1 WNHNN, CDR2 SYGVQD (reference sequence).

The gene calls are TRBV19 and TRBJ1-2, with a weak D call TRBD1 (6 bases). V was clipped by 3 bases and J by 4 bases, with 15 bases between them. The CDR3 consists of 15 residues. The germline V gene has CDR1 LNHDA and CDR2 SQIVND (reference sequence). The CDR3 sequence: CASSILVGGGYGYTF. DNA for the CDR3: TGTGCCAGTAGTATCCTCGTAGGGGGGGGCTATGGCTACACCTTC.

For this clone: This sample includes further DNA sequences coding for the same CDR3. The V and J genes are TRBV10-3 and TRBJ2-5; TRBD1 matches at 7 bases. Germline V gene lookup returns CDR1 ENHRY and CDR2 SYGVKD. The CDR3 consists of 15 residues. Trimming cost V 2 bases and J 1 base; bases outside gene matches: 4. CDR3: CAISEQAGGQETQYF. Here the CDR3 DNA reads TGTGCCATCAGTGAGCAGGCAGGGGGCCAAGAGACCCAGTACTTC.

This chain links TRBV7-6 with TRBJ1-1; D perhaps matches TRBD1 (5 bases). Germline V gene data show CDR1 as SGHVS and CDR2 as FNYEAQ. Trimming removed 6 bases at V and 4 bases at J, with 18 bases between. CDR3 length: 15 amino acids. CDR3 protein: CASSPYTGTLTEAFF. The CDR3 region has the DNA TGTGCCAGCAGTCCCTACACCGGGACTCTCACTGAAGCTTTCTTT.

The chain carries TRBV4-1 and TRBJ2-7, with 7 bases matching TRBD2. V lost 1 base to trimming and J lost 0 bases; unmatched junction nucleotides: 3. CDR1 and CDR2 (germline): MGHRA, YSYEKL. The CDR3 totals 15 residues. The CDR3 DNA follows: TGCGCCAGCAGCCAAGGGACTAGTAGCTCCTACGAGCAGTACTTC. Its protein product is CASSQGTSSSYEQYF.

This clone appeared a few times. The rearrangement joins TRBV19 to TRBJ2-4; D perhaps matches TRBD1 (6 bases). V was clipped by 8 bases and J by 8 bases, with 19 bases between them. The CDR3 loop spans 14 amino acids. Germline CDR1 LNHDA, CDR2 SQIVND (reference sequence). CDR3 DNA: TGTGCCAGTTCCACGGGACAAGTGTTAGACATTCAGTACTTC. This codes for CASSTGQVLDIQYF.

The V and J genes are TRBV14 and TRBJ2-1, with a possible D match to TRBD2 (6 bases). CDR1 is SGHDN and CDR2 is FVKESK in the germline V gene. V shed 0 bases and J shed 0 bases, with 9 bases lying between them. This CDR3 is 16 amino acids long. This chain's CDR3 is CASSQEPGVSYNEQFF. CDR3 nucleotide sequence: TGTGCCAGCAGCCAAGAACCGGGAGTCTCCTACAATGAGCAGTTCTTC.

The chain joins TRBV27 to TRBJ2-7, with 8 bases that match TRBD2. This CDR3 has 14 amino acids. Germline CDR1 MNHEY, CDR2 SMNVEV (reference sequence). Losses at the gene ends were 4 bases for V and 7 bases for J; bases not matched to a gene: 9. The CDR3 protein is CASSSGLVAMEQYF. The CDR3, as DNA: TGTGCCAGCAGTTCGGGACTAGTTGCCATGGAGCAGTACTTC.

This chain links TRBV4-2 with TRBJ2-6; D remains ambiguous. This CDR3 has 17 amino acids. V lost 3 bases to trimming and J lost 0 bases, with 12 bases between them. Per the germline V gene, CDR1 is LGHNA and CDR2 is YNFKEQ. For the CDR3, the DNA is TGTGCCAGCAGCCAGAACAGTAGGATCTCTGGGGCCAACGTCCTGACTTTC. Residues: CASSQNSRISGANVLTF.

V gene TRBV21-1 combines with J gene TRBJ2-7. TRBV21-1 is reported as a pseudogene. The CDR3 has 18 amino acids. The CDR3 is CASSDTPRGPHLTYEQYV. The CDR3 DNA reads TGTGCCAGCAGCGACACCCCACGGGGCCCTCACCTTACCTACGAGCAGTACGTC.

The genes are TRBV18 and TRBJ2-2; D call uncertain. CDR1 KGHSH and CDR2 LQKENI come from the germline V gene. The CDR3 sequence is 16 residues long. V lost 1 base and J 0 bases, leaving 9 bases between the germline ends. CDR3 in DNA: TGTGCCAGCTCACCACGAGGCATTACGAACACCGGGGAGCTGTTTTTT. Protein product: CASSPRGITNTGELFF.

The V gene is TRBV9, the J gene TRBJ2-1; 9 bases are a match to TRBD2. Germline lookup yields CDR1 SGDLS and CDR2 YYNGEE. The CDR3 contains 16 residues. V gave up 0 bases and J gave up 8 bases; unmatched junction bases: 9. The CDR3 nucleotides read TGTGCCAGCAGCGTAGAGGGCGGGAGGGCCCAGGATGAGCAGTTCTTC. Amino acids: CASSVEGGRAQDEQFF.

V and J are TRBV27 and TRBJ2-1, with 10 nucleotides matching TRBD2. The CDR3 has 15 amino acids. The trim removed 5 bases at V and 7 bases at J, leaving 8 bases unmatched. CDR1 and CDR2 from the germline V gene are MNHEY and SMNVEV (reference sequence). CDR3 coding DNA: TGTGCCAGCAGTCCCCCTAGCGGGAGTTATAATGAGCAGTTCTTC. It yields the protein CASSPPSGSYNEQFF.

This clone was found once. The chain carries TRBV5-8 and TRBJ2-6; D gene unclear. V shed 2 bases and J shed 0 bases, with 6 bases lying between them. The CDR3 contains 15 residues. Germline loops: CDR1 SGHTS, CDR2 YDEGEE. The CDR3 DNA reads TGTGCCAGCAGCTTATGGACCTCTGGGGCCAACGTCCTGACTTTC. This codes for CASSLWTSGANVLTF. Together with reference TRBV5-8 and TRBJ2-6, the CDR3 gives the full variable domain: EAGVTQSPTHLIKTRGQQATLRCSPISGHTSVYWYQQALGLGLQFLLWYDEGEERNRGNFPPRFSGRQFPNYSSELNVNALELEDSALYLCASSLWTSGANVLTFGAGSRLTVL.

V gene TRBV7-7 combines with J gene TRBJ2-6, with 11 bases matching TRBD1. V was pared by 1 base and J by 2 bases, with 1 base of the junction left unmatched. Germline assignment: CDR1 SSHAT and CDR2 FNYEAQ (reference sequence). The CDR3 extends over 17 amino acids. CDR3 DNA sequence: TGTGCCAGCAGCTTAGGGACAGGGGGCGCTGGGGCCAACGTCCTGACTTTC. Protein sequence: CASSLGTGGAGANVLTF.

The chain links TRBV6-1 to TRBJ2-5, with a weak D call TRBD1 (6 bases). The J call may be mistaken, given a closer DNA end match to TRBJ2-7. Germline CDR1 reads MNHNS; CDR2 reads SASEGT. This CDR3 contains 14 residues. CDR3 region: CASSATTRGGEQYF. DNA of the CDR3: TGTGCCAGCAGTGCAACTACCAGGGGTGGCGAGCAGTACTTC.

The V call is TRBV19, the J call TRBJ2-1; no firm D call. Germline V gene lookup returns CDR1 LNHDA and CDR2 SQIVND (reference sequence). CDR3 length: 13 residues. V was shortened by 5 bases and J by 7 bases, with 12 bases between the two germline ends. In DNA, the CDR3 is TGTGCCAGTAGTCGGACCAAAGCGAATGAGCAGTTCTTC. Translation gives CASSRTKANEQFF.

This clone was recorded only once. The J gene is TRBJ2-7, the V gene TRBV6-1; no clear D. V lost 2 bases to trimming and J lost 5 bases, with 10 bases between them. The length of the CDR3 is 13 residues. Per germline, CDR1 MNHNS and CDR2 SASEGT. This chain's CDR3 is CASSETRSNEQYV. The CDR3, as DNA: TGTGCCAGCAGTGAAACGAGGTCGAACGAGCAGTACGTC.

The rearrangement links TRBV5-8 to TRBJ2-1; D unclear. Germline CDR1 SGHTS, CDR2 YDEGEE. V lost 5 bases and J 1 base, leaving 10 bases between the germline ends. The CDR3 extends over 14 amino acids. CDR3 in amino acids: CASSPSLSYNEQFF. The CDR3, as DNA: TGTGCCAGCAGTCCATCCCTTTCCTACAATGAGCAGTTCTTC.

This rearrangement joins TRBV11-2 to TRBJ2-3; D gene uncertain. This CDR3 has 16 amino acids. Per germline, CDR1 SGHAT and CDR2 FQNNGV. The ends were cut back, 5 bases at V and 0 bases at J, with 15 bases in the middle. The DNA for the CDR3 is TGTGCCAGCAGCATCTTCCCAGCGATTAGCACAGATACGCAGTATTTT. Its translation is CASSIFPAISTDTQYF. The whole variable domain, remainder taken from reference TRBV11-2 and TRBJ2-3, is EAGVAQSPRYKIIEKRQSVAFWCNPISGHATLYWYQQILGQGPKLLIQFQNNGVVDDSQLPKDRFSAERLKGVDSTLKIQPAKLEDSAVYLCASSIFPAISTDTQYFGPGTRLTVL.

This clone was seen only a few times. This rearrangement joins TRBV2 to TRBJ1-5; D ambiguous. The germline V gene encodes CDR1 SNHLY and CDR2 FYNNEI. This CDR3 has 18 amino acids. V dropped 0 bases and J dropped 1 base, with 16 bases sitting between them. Here the CDR3 reads CASSEAVGAGWSNQPQHF. The CDR3 region has the DNA TGTGCCAGCAGTGAAGCGGTGGGAGCAGGTTGGAGCAATCAGCCCCAGCATTTT.

There are a few counts of this clone. This rearrangement joins TRBV10-1 to TRBJ1-1, with 7 bases fitting TRBD1. This CDR3 spans 14 amino acids. Per the germline V gene, CDR1 is WNHNN and CDR2 is SYGVQD (reference sequence). After removal of 3 bases from V and 5 bases from J, the junction contained 6 bases not matched to a gene. DNA for the CDR3: TGCGCCAGCAGTGAAATCCGACAGGGTACTGAAGCTTTCTTT. Its translation: CASSEIRQGTEAFF.

This clone was recorded once. The V and J genes are TRBV11-2 and TRBJ2-3; possibly TRBD2 for D (7 bases). The V end was cut by 5 bases, the J end by 2 bases, with 14 bases between. CDR3 length: 15 residues. Germline-derived CDR1 and CDR2 are SGHAT and FQNNGV. In nucleotides, the CDR3 is TGTGCCAGCAGCCCGTCGGGGGGCCCCACAGATACGCAGTATTTT. As protein: CASSPSGGPTDTQYF.